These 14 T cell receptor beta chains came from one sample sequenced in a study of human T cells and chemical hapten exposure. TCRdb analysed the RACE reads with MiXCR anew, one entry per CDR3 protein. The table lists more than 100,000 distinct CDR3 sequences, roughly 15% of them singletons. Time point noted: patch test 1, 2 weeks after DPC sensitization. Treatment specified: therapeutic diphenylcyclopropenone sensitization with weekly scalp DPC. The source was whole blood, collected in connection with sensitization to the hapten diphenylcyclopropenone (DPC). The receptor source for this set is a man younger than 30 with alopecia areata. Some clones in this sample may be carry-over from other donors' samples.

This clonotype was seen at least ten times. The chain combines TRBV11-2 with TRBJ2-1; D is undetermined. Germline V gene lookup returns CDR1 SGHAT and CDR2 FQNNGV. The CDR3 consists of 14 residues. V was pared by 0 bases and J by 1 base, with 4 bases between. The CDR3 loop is CASSLEGSYNEQFF. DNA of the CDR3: TGTGCCAGCAGCTTAGAGGGATCCTACAATGAGCAGTTCTTC.

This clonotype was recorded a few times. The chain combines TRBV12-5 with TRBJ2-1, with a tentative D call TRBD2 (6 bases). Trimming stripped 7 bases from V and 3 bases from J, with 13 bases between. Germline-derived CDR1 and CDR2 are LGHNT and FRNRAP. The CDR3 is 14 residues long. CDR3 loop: CASESSGYYNEQFF. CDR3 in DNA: TGTGCTAGTGAATCCAGCGGGTACTACAATGAGCAGTTCTTC.

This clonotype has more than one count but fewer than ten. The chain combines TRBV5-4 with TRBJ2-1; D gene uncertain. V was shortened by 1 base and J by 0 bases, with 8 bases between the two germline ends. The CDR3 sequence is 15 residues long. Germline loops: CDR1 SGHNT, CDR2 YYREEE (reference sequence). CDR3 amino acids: CASSLWGGSYNEQFF. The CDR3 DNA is TGTGCCAGCAGCTTGTGGGGTGGCTCCTACAATGAGCAGTTCTTC.

The CDR3 loop reads CASSESAEISSYNEQFF. CDR3 bases: TGCGCCAGCAGTGAGTCTGCAGAAATTAGCTCCTACAATGAGCAGTTCTTC. The chain joins TRBV10-2 to TRBJ2-1; D gene uncertain. The ends were cut back, 0 bases at V and 0 bases at J, with 12 bases in the middle. The CDR3 has 17 amino acids. Germline V gene data show CDR1 as WSHSY and CDR2 as SAAADI.

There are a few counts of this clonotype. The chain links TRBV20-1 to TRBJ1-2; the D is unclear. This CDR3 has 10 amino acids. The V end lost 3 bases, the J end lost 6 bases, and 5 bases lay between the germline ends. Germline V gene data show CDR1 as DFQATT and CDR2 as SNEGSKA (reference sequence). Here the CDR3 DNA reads TGCAGTGCTAGGTGGGATGGCTACACCTTC. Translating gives CSARWDGYTF.

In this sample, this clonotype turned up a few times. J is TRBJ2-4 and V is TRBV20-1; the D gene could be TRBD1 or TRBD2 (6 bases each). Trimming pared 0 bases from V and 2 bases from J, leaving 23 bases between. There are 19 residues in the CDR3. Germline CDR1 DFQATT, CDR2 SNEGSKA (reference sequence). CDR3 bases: TGCAGTGCTAGAGATCGCCGGGGGCCCATAACAGGGCCCAAAAACATTCAGTACTTC. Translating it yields CSARDRRGPITGPKNIQYF.

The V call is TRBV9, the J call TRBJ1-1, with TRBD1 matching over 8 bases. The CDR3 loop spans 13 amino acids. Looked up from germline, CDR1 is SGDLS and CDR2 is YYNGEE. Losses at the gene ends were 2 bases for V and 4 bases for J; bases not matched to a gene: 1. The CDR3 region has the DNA TGTGCCAGCAGCGTGGACAGGGTCACTGAAGCTTTCTTT. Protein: CASSVDRVTEAFF.

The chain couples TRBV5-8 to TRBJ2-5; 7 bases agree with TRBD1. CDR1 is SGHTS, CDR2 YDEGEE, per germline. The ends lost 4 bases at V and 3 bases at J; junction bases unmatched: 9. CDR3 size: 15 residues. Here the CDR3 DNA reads TGTGCCAGCAGCCTAGGATCAGGACAGGAAGAGACCCAGTACTTC. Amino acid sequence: CASSLGSGQEETQYF.

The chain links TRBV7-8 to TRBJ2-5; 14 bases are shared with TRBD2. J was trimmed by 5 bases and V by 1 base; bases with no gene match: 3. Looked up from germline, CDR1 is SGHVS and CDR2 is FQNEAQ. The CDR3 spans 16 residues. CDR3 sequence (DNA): TGTGCCAGCAGCTTAGAGGGGACTAGCGGGGGTGAGACCCAGTACTTC. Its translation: CASSLEGTSGGETQYF. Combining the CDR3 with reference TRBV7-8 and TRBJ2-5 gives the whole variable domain GAGVSQSPRYKVAKRGQDVALRCDPISGHVSLFWYQQALGQGPEFLTYFQNEAQLDKSGLPSDRFFAERPEGSVSTLKIQRTQQEDSAVYLCASSLEGTSGGETQYFGPGTRLLVL.

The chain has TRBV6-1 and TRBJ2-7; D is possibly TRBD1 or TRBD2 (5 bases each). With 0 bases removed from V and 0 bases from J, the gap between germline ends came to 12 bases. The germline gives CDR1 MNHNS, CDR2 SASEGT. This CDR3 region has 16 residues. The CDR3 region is CASSEAQGPVSYEQYV. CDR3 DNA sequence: TGTGCCAGCAGTGAAGCGCAGGGACCGGTCTCCTACGAGCAGTACGTC.

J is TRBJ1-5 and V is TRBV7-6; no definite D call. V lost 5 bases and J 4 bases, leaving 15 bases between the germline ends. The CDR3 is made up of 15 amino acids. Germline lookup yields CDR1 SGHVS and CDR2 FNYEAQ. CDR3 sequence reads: CASSRSGGKNQPQHF. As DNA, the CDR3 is TGTGCCAGCAGCCGGTCTGGAGGGAAGAATCAGCCCCAGCATTTT.

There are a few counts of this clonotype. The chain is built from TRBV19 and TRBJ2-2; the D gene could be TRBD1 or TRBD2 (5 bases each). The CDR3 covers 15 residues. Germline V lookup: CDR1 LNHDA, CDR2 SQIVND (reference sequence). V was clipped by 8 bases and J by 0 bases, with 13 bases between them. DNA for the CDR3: TGTGCCAGTCATGGGGGAGAAGCGAACACCGGGGAGCTGTTTTTT. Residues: CASHGGEANTGELFF.

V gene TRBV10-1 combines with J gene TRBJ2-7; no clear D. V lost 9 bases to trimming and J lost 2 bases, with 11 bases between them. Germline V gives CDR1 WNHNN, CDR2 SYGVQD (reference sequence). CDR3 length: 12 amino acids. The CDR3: CASPRFPYEQYV. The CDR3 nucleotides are TGCGCCAGTCCTAGATTCCCCTACGAGCAGTACGTC.

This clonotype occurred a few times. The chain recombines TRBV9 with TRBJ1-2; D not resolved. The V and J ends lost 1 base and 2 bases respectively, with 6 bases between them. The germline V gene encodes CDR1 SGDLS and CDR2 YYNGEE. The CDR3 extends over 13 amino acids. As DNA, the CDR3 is TGTGCCAGCAGCGTAAACAGCAACTATGGCTACACCTTC. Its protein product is CASSVNSNYGYTF.